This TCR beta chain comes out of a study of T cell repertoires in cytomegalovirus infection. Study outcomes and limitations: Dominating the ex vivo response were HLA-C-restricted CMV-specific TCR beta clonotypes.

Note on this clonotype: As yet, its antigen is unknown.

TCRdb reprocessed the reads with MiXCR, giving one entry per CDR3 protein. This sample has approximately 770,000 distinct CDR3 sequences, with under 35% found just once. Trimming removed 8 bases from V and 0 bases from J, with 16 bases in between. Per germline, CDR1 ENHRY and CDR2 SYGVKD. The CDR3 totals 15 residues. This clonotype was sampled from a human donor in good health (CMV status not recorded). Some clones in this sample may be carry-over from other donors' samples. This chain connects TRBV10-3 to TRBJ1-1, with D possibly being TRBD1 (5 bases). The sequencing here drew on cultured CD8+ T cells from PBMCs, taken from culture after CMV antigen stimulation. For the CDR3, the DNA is TGTGCCATCCGTACTATGGGGGGATTGAACACTGAAGCTTTCTTT. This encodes CAIRTMGGLNTEAFF.